Following are 18 T cell receptor beta chains from one sample sequenced in a study of blood T cell repertoires in COVID-19 (dated by TCRdb to 2019 to 2021). Libraries were prepared through the immunoSEQ multiplex PCR assay. TCRdb holds this immuneACCESS table with in-frame rearrangements only. Some clones are missing; in checked studies, unresolved V genes explain under half, and the rest has no known cause. The sample table lists 90,000 to 150,000 clones, approximately 81% of them with a count of one. The top ten clonotypes cover around 4.1% of the sample. The specimen was peripheral blood. The receptors here all came from an elderly woman with acute or convalescent COVID-19.

The rearrangement joins TRBV7-2 to TRBJ1-1; TRBD1 aligns across 9 bases. J was trimmed by 5 bases and V by 0 bases; bases with no gene match: 4. CDR3 size: 15 residues. Germline V CDR1 and CDR2: SGHTA, FQGNSA. The CDR3 nucleotides read TGTGCCAGCAGCTTAGCTCACGGGACAGGGACTGAAGCTTTCTTT. Translation: CASSLAHGTGTEAFF.

The rearrangement uses TRBV13 and TRBJ1-3, with 9 bases lining up with TRBD1. CDR3 size: 18 residues. The V gene's germline CDR1 is PRHDT and CDR2 FYEKMQ (reference sequence). Unmatched junction bases numbered 15, after V lost 5 bases and J lost 4 bases. CDR3 loop: CASSQDRGQGSRGNTIYF. Written as DNA, the CDR3 is TGTGCCAGCAGCCAAGACAGAGGACAGGGGTCAAGGGGAAACACCATATATTTT. Full variable domain (rest looked up from reference TRBV13 and TRBJ1-3): AAGVIQSPRHLIKEKRETATLKCYPIPRHDTVYWYQQGPGQDPQFLISFYEKMQSDKGSIPDRFSAQQFSDYHSELNMSSLELGDSALYFCASSQDRGQGSRGNTIYFGEGSWLTVV.

The chain joins TRBV5-1 to TRBJ1-1, with 8 bases aligning to TRBD1. Germline V gene sequence: CDR1 SGHRS, CDR2 YFSETQ. This CDR3 region has 15 residues. The trim removed 4 bases at V and 0 bases at J, leaving 5 bases unmatched. CDR3 region: CASSRTGLMNTEAFF. The DNA for the CDR3 is TGCGCCAGCAGCCGGACAGGGTTAATGAACACTGAAGCTTTCTTT.

This clone occurred once. V usage is TRBV11-2 and J usage is TRBJ1-1; D unresolved. Germline CDR1 reads SGHAT; CDR2 reads FQNNGV. V was clipped by 1 base and J by 5 bases, with 14 bases between them. This CDR3 spans 15 amino acids. CDR3 DNA sequence: TGTGCCAGCAGCTTAGTCGGCGGATCTGGGACTGAAGCTTTCTTT. Protein: CASSLVGGSGTEAFF. The full variable domain, completed using reference TRBV11-2 and TRBJ1-1, is EAGVAQSPRYKIIEKRQSVAFWCNPISGHATLYWYQQILGQGPKLLIQFQNNGVVDDSQLPKDRFSAERLKGVDSTLKIQPAKLEDSAVYLCASSLVGGSGTEAFFGQGTRLTVV.

This sequence joins TRBV21-1 and TRBJ2-3; the DNA was not compared with TRBD2, the D call given in the table. TRBV21-1 is shown as a pseudogene. The CDR3 length is 16 residues. CDR3 DNA: TGTGCCAGCAGCACGACCGGGGGGGGGCCCCTTGGGGCGCAGTATTTT. Translation: CASSTTGGGPLGAQYF.

The rearrangement links TRBV3-1 (or the pseudogene TRBV3-2) to TRBJ1-6; 11 nucleotides match TRBD1. With 2 bases clipped from V and 10 bases from J, the junction kept 4 bases outside the gene matches. The CDR3 length is 15 residues. Germline CDR1 is LGHDT and CDR2 is YNNKEL (reference sequence). The CDR3 here is CASSQMDRGPSPLHF. The CDR3, as DNA: TGTGCCAGCAGCCAAATGGACAGGGGGCCGTCACCCCTCCACTTT.

This chain uses TRBV20-1 with TRBJ2-2; 10 bases agree with TRBD2. This CDR3 spans 16 amino acids. Looked up from germline, CDR1 is DFQATT and CDR2 is SNEGSKA (reference sequence). V gave up 3 bases and J gave up 1 base; unmatched junction bases: 5. In nucleotides, the CDR3 is TGCAGTGCTAGTGGTCTAGCGGGGGAGAACACCGGGGAGCTGTTTTTT. Encoded protein: CSASGLAGENTGELFF.

This clone turned up a few times. The chain has TRBV6-5 and TRBJ1-1, with D possibly TRBD1 on 6 matching bases. Between the trimmed V and J ends, which lost 7 bases and 2 bases, there was a span of 11 bases. Germline loops: CDR1 MNHEY, CDR2 SVGAGI. The CDR3 has 13 amino acids. The CDR3 protein is CASKRGQNTEAFF. In nucleotides, the CDR3 is TGTGCCAGCAAGCGGGGACAAAACACTGAAGCTTTCTTT.

This clone was observed a single time. The chain has TRBV7-3 and TRBJ2-1; 7 nucleotides line up with TRBD2. The V gene end was trimmed by 5 bases and the J gene end by 8 bases; junction bases not matched to a gene: 9. Germline assignment: CDR1 SGHTA and CDR2 FQGTGA. CDR3 size: 14 residues. CDR3 sequence: CASSASGLSDEQFF. Here the CDR3 DNA reads TGTGCCAGCAGCGCTAGCGGCCTCTCGGATGAGCAGTTCTTC.

This chain joins TRBV19 and TRBJ2-1, with D uncertain. The CDR3 spans 13 residues. Per germline, CDR1 LNHDA and CDR2 SQIVND (reference sequence). Trimming shortened V by 3 bases and J by 5 bases, and 8 bases separated the two germline ends. As DNA, the CDR3 is TGTGCCAGTAGTATGGGCCAAAACAATGAGCAGTTCTTC. Protein: CASSMGQNNEQFF.

The J gene is TRBJ2-1, the V gene TRBV5-6, with D possibly TRBD1 on 7 matching bases. Germline V lookup: CDR1 SGHDT, CDR2 YYEEEE. The CDR3 is 14 amino acids. The V gene lost 5 bases and the J gene lost 4 bases, with 13 bases spanning the gap. The CDR3 reads CASSTRGVYNEQFF. CDR3 coding DNA: TGTGCCAGCAGTACCAGGGGGGTTTACAATGAGCAGTTCTTC. The whole variable domain, remainder taken from reference TRBV5-6 and TRBJ2-1, is DAGVTQSPTHLIKTRGQQVTLRCSPKSGHDTVSWYQQALGQGPQFIFQYYEEEERQRGNFPDRFSGHQFPNYSSELNVNALLLGDSALYLCASSTRGVYNEQFFGPGTRLTVL.

The J gene is TRBJ1-1, the V gene TRBV6-5, with D unclear. Germline-derived CDR1 and CDR2 are MNHEY and SVGAGI. The CDR3 covers 14 residues. Between the trimmed V and J ends, which lost 5 bases and 1 base, there was a span of 11 bases. Here the CDR3 DNA reads TGTGCCAGCAGTAAGACACGAGCGAACACTGAAGCTTTCTTT. This translates into CASSKTRANTEAFF.

This clone was recorded only once. The chain employs TRBV19 and TRBJ2-3; TRBD1 matches at 8 bases. CDR1 LNHDA and CDR2 SQIVND come from the germline V gene (reference sequence). The CDR3 covers 15 residues. Trimming at V came to 8 bases and at J to 2 bases, leaving 9 bases not matched to a gene. Here the CDR3 reads CASGARQGNTDTQYF. Written as DNA, the CDR3 is TGTGCCAGTGGTGCAAGACAGGGGAACACAGATACGCAGTATTTT.

The rearrangement joins TRBV30 to TRBJ2-1; TRBD2 matches 8 bases. V trimming: 3 bases; J trimming: 6 bases; junction bases outside the gene matches: 13. Germline CDR1 is GTSNPN and CDR2 is SVGIG (reference sequence). CDR3 size: 16 residues. The CDR3 region has the DNA TGTGCCTGGAGGCCGACTACCGGGACTAGAGGCAATGAGCAGTTCTTC. It is translated as CAWRPTTGTRGNEQFF.

CDR3 amino acids: CASSQTLAAQSYNEQFF. For the CDR3, the DNA is TGCGCCAGCAGCCAAACACTAGCGGCCCAATCCTACAATGAGCAGTTCTTC. V usage is TRBV4-3 and J usage is TRBJ2-1, with 8 bases identical to TRBD2. Germline CDR1 LGHNA, CDR2 YSLEER. Unmatched junction bases numbered 7, after V lost 2 bases and J lost 1 base. The CDR3 runs 17 residues.

This chain uses TRBV7-2 with TRBJ2-3; 9 bases align to TRBD2. The germline V gene has CDR1 SGHTA and CDR2 FQGNSA. Trimming took 5 bases from V and 2 from J; bases not matched to a gene: 8. The CDR3 loop spans 16 amino acids. CDR3 sequence (DNA): TGTGCCAGCAGCCCCCCCAGCGGGGGGCCCACAGATACGCAGTATTTT. Amino acid sequence: CASSPPSGGPTDTQYF.

The chain is built from TRBV24-1 and TRBJ2-6, with 9 positions matching TRBD1. Germline V lookup: CDR1 KGHDR, CDR2 SFDVKD. This CDR3 has 14 amino acids. V dropped 9 bases and J dropped 3; count of bases not matched to a gene: 2. CDR3 protein: CATGDRVGANVLTF. The CDR3 DNA reads as TGTGCCACCGGGGACAGGGTTGGGGCCAACGTCCTGACTTTC.

This chain joins TRBV7-8 and TRBJ2-7; D remains ambiguous. Germline values: CDR1 SGHVS, CDR2 FQNEAQ. The CDR3 length is 12 residues. The V gene lost 5 bases and the J gene lost 2 bases, with 7 bases spanning the gap. DNA of the CDR3: TGTGCCAGCAGCGACTCGACCTACGAGCAGTACTTC. This translates into CASSDSTYEQYF.